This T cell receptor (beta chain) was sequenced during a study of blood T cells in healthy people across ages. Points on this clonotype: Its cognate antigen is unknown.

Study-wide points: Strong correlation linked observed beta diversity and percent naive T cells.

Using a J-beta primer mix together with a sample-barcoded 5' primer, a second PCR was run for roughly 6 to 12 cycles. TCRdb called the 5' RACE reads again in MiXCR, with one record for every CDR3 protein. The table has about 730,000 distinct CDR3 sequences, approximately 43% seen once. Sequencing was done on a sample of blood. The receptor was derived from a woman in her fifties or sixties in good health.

The CDR3 is CATSREGGSKSYGYTF. The CDR3, as DNA: TGTGCCACCAGCAGAGAGGGGGGGAGTAAGTCCTATGGCTACACCTTC. The chain has TRBV15 and TRBJ1-2; a weak D match, TRBD1 (5 bases). The V gene's germline CDR1 is LNHNV and CDR2 YYDKDF (reference sequence). The CDR3 is 16 residues long. The V end was cut by 0 bases, the J end by 4 bases, with 15 bases between.